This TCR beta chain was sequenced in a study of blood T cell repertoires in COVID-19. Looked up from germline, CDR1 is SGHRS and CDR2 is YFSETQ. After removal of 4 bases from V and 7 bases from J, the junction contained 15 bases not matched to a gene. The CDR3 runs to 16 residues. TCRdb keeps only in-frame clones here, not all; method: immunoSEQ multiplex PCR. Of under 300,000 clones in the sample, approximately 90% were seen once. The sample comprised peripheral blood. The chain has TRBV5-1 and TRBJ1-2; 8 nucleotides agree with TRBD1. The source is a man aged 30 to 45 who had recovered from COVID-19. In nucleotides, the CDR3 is TGCGCCAGCAGCCCGACAACCGGGACAGGCGTGGGTGGCTACACCTTC. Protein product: CASSPTTGTGVGGYTF.